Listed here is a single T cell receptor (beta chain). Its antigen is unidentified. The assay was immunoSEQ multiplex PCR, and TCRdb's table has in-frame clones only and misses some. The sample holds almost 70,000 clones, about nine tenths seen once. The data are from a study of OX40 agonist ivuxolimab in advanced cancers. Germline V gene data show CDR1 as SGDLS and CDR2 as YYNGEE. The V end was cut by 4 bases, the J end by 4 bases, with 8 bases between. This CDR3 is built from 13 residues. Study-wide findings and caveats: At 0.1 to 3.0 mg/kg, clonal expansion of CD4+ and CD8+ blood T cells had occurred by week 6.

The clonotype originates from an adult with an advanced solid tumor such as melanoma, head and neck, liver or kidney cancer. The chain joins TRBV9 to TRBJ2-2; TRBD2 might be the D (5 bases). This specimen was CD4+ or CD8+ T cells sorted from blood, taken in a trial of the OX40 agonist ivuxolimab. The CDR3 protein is CASSSGSTGELFF. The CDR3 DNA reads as TGTGCCAGCAGCAGCGGATCCACCGGGGAGCTGTTTTTT. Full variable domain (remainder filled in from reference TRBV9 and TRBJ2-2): DSGVTQTPKHLITATGQRVTLRCSPRSGDLSVYWYQQSLDQGLQFLIQYYNGEERAKGNILERFSAQQFPDLHSELNLSSLELGDSALYFCASSSGSTGELFFGEGSRLTVL.